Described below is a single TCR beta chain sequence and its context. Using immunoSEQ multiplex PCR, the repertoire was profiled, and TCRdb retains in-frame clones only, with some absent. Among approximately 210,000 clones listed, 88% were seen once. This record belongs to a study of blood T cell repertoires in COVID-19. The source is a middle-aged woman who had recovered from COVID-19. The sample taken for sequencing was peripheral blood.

CDR3 sequence reads: CASIKPGPNTGELFF. The CDR3 region has the DNA TGTGCCAGTATAAAGCCAGGGCCTAACACCGGGGAGCTGTTTTTT. The chain combines TRBV19 with TRBJ2-2, with a tentative D call TRBD1 (5 bases). The CDR3 totals 15 residues. The germline CDR1 and CDR2 sequences are LNHDA and SQIVND (reference sequence). The germline V and J ends were trimmed by 7 bases and 2 bases, with 14 bases remaining between them. Filled out from reference TRBV19 and TRBJ2-2, the complete variable domain reads DGGITQSPKYLFRKEGQNVTLSCEQNLNHDAMYWYRQDPGQGLRLIYYSQIVNDFQKGDIAEGYSVSREKKESFPLTVTSAQKNPTAFYLCASIKPGPNTGELFFGEGSRLTVL.